This TCR beta chain was obtained from a study of beta chain features in type 1 diabetes. General study results and limits: TCRB CDR3 length was moderately but significantly reduced in all four CD4+ subsets of Type 1 diabetes patients.

This CDR3 is 14 amino acids long. Germline CDR1 is SEHNR and CDR2 is FQNEAQ (reference sequence). Trimming took 5 bases from V and 3 from J, leaving 11 bases between them. What was sequenced were expressed TCRB transcripts, since all of the isolated RNA had been reverse transcribed. Profiling relied on immunoSEQ multiplex PCR, and the TCRdb table lists in-frame clones only, not all of them. The sample comprises almost 350,000 clones, roughly a tenth of which are singletons, and roughly 1% rests with the top ten. Concerning this clone itself: Its antigen is not known.

The chain recombines TRBV7-9 with TRBJ1-5, with D maybe TRBD1 (5 bases). The sequenced sample consisted of central memory CD4+ T cells from blood. The receptor comes from a man aged 25-40 years with type 1 diabetes. The chain's CDR3 is CASSPGLDNQPQHF. Here the CDR3 DNA reads TGTGCCAGCAGCCCAGGGCTGGACAATCAGCCCCAGCATTTT.